The T cell receptor beta chain under discussion was sequenced for a study of blood T cell repertoires in COVID-19. Study background: Samples came from the United States, Italy and Spain, spanning acute and convalescent COVID-19. In each case, the material was cDNA or gDNA derived from T cells, B-cell-depleted T cells, or PBMCs.

Original data processing: The authors estimated nucleated cell counts from reference gene primer amplification. The method was immunoSEQ multiplex PCR; TCRdb's version includes in-frame clones alone and lacks a portion of them. V, J and clone size derive from that table, while D and trimming were established from the DNA sequence. Among about 110,000 clones listed, approximately 90% were seen once. This CDR3 is built from 16 residues. Germline V CDR1 and CDR2: WNHNN, SYGVQD (reference sequence). J gave up 2 bases and V 4 bases, and 8 bases lay outside the gene matches. The chain has TRBV10-1 and TRBJ2-3; 8 nucleotides align to TRBD1. Sequencing was done on a sample of peripheral blood. This receptor was obtained from an elderly woman with acute or convalescent COVID-19. The CDR3 region has the DNA TGCGCCAGCAGTGGGTCCGGGACAGGAGTCACAGATACGCAGTATTTT. Translating it yields CASSGSGTGVTDTQYF.